The present TCR beta chain was sequenced within a study of response to subunit inactivated influenza vaccine. Notes on the study in general: Each seasonal influenza vaccination recruits few new T cells, the authors suggested.

This clonotype was observed a few times. Its antigen is still unknown. Trimming left V 3 bases short and J 2 bases short, with 11 bases between. The germline V gene has CDR1 LGHDT and CDR2 YNNKEL (reference sequence). CDR3 length: 14 residues. TCRdb reprocessed the RT-PCR reads via MiXCR and lists one record per CDR3 protein. The profile shows roughly 500,000 distinct CDR3 sequences, 25% of them singletons. The receptor was derived from a man aged 45 to 65 who received an inactivated influenza vaccine. The chain links TRBV3-1 to TRBJ2-7; no firm D call. The sample consisted of CD4+ T cells sorted from PBMCs, taken roughly 5 days after vaccination. CDR3 coding DNA: TGTGCCAGCAGCCAGGCCCACAAGACCTACGAGCAGTACTTC. Protein product: CASSQAHKTYEQYF.